This T cell receptor beta chain came from a study of cytomegalovirus exposure and HLA in healthy donors (TCRdb year 2017). Context from the whole study: In an earlier analysis of approximately 640 of the donors, about 270 Gb of sequence data and 120 million or so unique TCR beta sequences from about 190 million T cells were reported. An early release that covered 640 HLA-typed donors contained approximately 300 gigabases of sequencing data and roughly 84 million unique TCR sequences. Of the roughly 390 genotyped donors, about 80% fell in the genetic ancestry cluster associated with self-reported Caucasian donors. The study was designed to test whether signatures of past pathogen exposure could be identified by cataloging public T cell receptors. The study used immunosequencing to profile the T cell repertoires of hundreds of subjects and linked those repertoires to cytomegalovirus serostatus. Along with the approximately 700-subject first cohort, a separate validation cohort of over a hundred different subjects was used. To predict cytomegalovirus infection status, the study brought together high-throughput TCR immunosequencing, statistical association of individual TCRs with disease status, and machine learning. A later analysis re-analyzed previously published TCR beta repertoires from roughly 630 donors and added high-resolution HLA genotyping to study TCR occurrence patterns. In the later analysis, no new phenotypic data were used to find candidate immune exposures; instead, reliance was placed on TCR beta sequences and their occurrence across donors. An earlier analysis of around 580 of the donors used high-throughput TCR beta sequencing to judge whether each TCR beta V gene segment behaved as functional or pseudogenic. Donor age, sex, ethnicity and CMV serostatus were collected together with the repertoire data. In a later genetic analysis, genome-wide SNP genotypes for 398 of the 666 donors were used, and that subset was treated as a discovery cohort. All discovery cohort repertoires had been generated on a single sequencing platform. Both class I and class II loci were covered by HLA typing, at four-digit resolution. The number of donors typed differed by locus, with about 629-630 for A, B, C, DRB1 and DQB1, roughly 520 for DQA1, 606 for DPA1, and 450 to 480 for DPB1. Several DR-DQ haplotypes were handled as single units for association and clustering because linkage in the cohort was strong. Among about 390 genotyped donors of the cohort, an average of around 240,000 unique TCR beta nucleotide sequences were sequenced per donor, 15% to 20% of them non-productive.

General study outcomes and caveats: Compared with the approximately 600-donor mean, donors in an Asian-associated ancestry cluster had fewer N-insertions in productive TCRs, according to a later genetic analysis. Over 15 rarely observed V segments, including chromosome 9 orphons, were excluded from the earlier analysis of just under 600 of the donors because counts were too low. The authors suggested that the approach could potentially be extended to other disease states and immunological phenotypes. Strong co-occurrence of HLA alleles, especially DR and DQ, made assigning TCR associations to individual alleles difficult. Compared with equally common non-associated chains, HLA-associated TCR beta chains in a later analysis were more clonally expanded and had lower generation probabilities. An earlier analysis of approximately 530 of the donors showed that most TCR beta V segments appeared in productive rearrangements either about 90% or about 30% of the time, which broadly matched IMGT annotations. In both the original and validation cohorts, the classifier was reported to diagnose cytomegalovirus status with high specificity and sensitivity. Some IMGT-functional V segments, including TRBV6-2 and TRBV6-3, could not be distinguished by the 87-base-pair reads and were therefore excluded. A few of the identified cytomegalovirus-associated TCR beta chains were confirmed in vitro to be specific for cytomegalovirus antigens. A further reported finding was that TCR beta sequences accurately predicted the HLA-A and HLA-B alleles for most subjects in the first cohort. In a later analysis, TCR association rates were found to vary across HLA loci, with the most associated TCRs seen for DRB1 alleles and the fewest for HLA-C alleles. A group of highly shared sequence variants was considered likely to be a technical artifact of the sequencing pipeline. Sequencing depth was assumed to be roughly uniform across donors in the presence/absence analyses, though that assumption may not hold. Because HLA typing was missing for some donors at each locus, association tests included only the typed subset. In a later analysis, several top co-occurrence clusters were reported to appear linked to parvovirus B19, influenza, CMV and Epstein-Barr virus. Most CMV-associated TCR beta chains appeared to be HLA-restricted in a later analysis, and the HLA associations seemed to be driven largely by CMV exposure. Linkage disequilibrium might explain the correlated functional status among segregating V segments, but an unknown experimental factor could not be ruled out. Specific HLA alleles were associated with roughly 17,000 TCR beta sequences at a false discovery rate of 0.05 in a later analysis. Most TCR sequences were seen in very few donors, while some public TCRs were found in many individuals. In the study, around 160 TCR beta chains were listed as associated with cytomegalovirus. This cohort had only TCR beta chains sequenced, and the lack of alpha or paired-chain data limited which features could be detected. CMV serostatus was the only immune exposure information available for the cohort. An association between a missense DCLRE1C variant and V-gene and J-gene trimming of TCR beta chains was found in a later genetic analysis and replicated in an independent cohort.

The cohort was made up of approximately 670 healthy bone marrow donors. At the time of sampling, every cohort member was nominally healthy, though immune exposures that went unrecorded were likely present. The donor tested CMV seropositive and was one of the 289 seropositive cohort members. A peripheral blood sample was provided by each donor, and peripheral blood mononuclear cells were used for TCR beta sequencing. The Qiagen DNeasy Blood Extraction Kit was used to extract genomic DNA from the blood cell samples. From cysteine to phenylalanine, the CDR3 is 17 amino acids long. Just CDR3 DNA is preserved here, 51 bases in frame from base 1. As encoded in the germline V gene (reference sequence), CDR1 is PRHDT while CDR2 is FYEKMQ. The germline V and J ends show losses of 3 bases and 4 bases respectively, and no gene match explains 8 bases of the junction. Library prep was done by the immunoSEQ multiplex PCR assay. For the multiplex PCR, a mixture combining 60 forward primers for TCR Vbeta segments and 13 reverse primers for TCR Jbeta segments was used. The CDR3 region of rearranged TCR beta genes was amplified from genomic DNA by a multiplex PCR assay. On the Illumina HiSeq System, the amplified TCR beta libraries were sequenced as 87-base-pair reads. The authors processed their data as follows. A later analysis tallied tens of millions of unique TCR beta chains across the 666 repertoires, and around 10 million of those chains were shared by two or more donors. Raw reads were error-corrected and collapsed into unique sequences with a nearest-neighbor algorithm that merged closely related sequences to remove PCR and sequencing errors. Alignment of CDR3 sequences to IMGT reference sequences was used to assign V, D and J gene segments. For a sequence to be retained, at least a six-nucleotide match to both a V gene segment and a J gene segment was required. A rearrangement counted as productive if the CDR3 had no stop codons and remained in frame with V and J, and every other rearrangement counted as non-productive. CDR3 was defined according to IMGT convention as the region running from the second conserved V-encoded cysteine to the conserved J-encoded phenylalanine. In an earlier analysis of 550 to 650 of the donors, sequences lacking an unambiguous match to a single V gene segment were excluded. An earlier analysis of under 750 of the donors called V segments functional above 56.7% productive rearrangements and segregating when the between-donor standard deviation exceeded 5%. A statistical classification framework was developed to diagnose cytomegalovirus status using the catalog of TCR beta chain sequences. In a later analysis, V and J genes were assigned by comparing TCR nucleotide sequences against IMGT/GENE-DB human TR gene sequences. Using the TCRdist pipeline, a later analysis assigned CDR3 sequences along with most-parsimonious VDJ recombination scenarios. In a later analysis, each TCR beta chain was defined by its CDR3 amino acid sequence together with its V-gene family, and reads without a unique V-gene family were excluded. A later analysis removed 550 to 700 highly shared, low-generation-probability nucleotide sequences to deal with suspected cross-contamination and a sequencing artifact. For each public chain, a later analysis derived a clonal expansion index from normalized ranks of inferred template counts within each repertoire. Generation probabilities in a later analysis came from a VDJ recombination model fitted to out-of-frame rearrangements, and those results were checked against IGoR. In a later analysis, hypergeometric tests were used to score TCR-TCR, TCR-HLA and TCR-CMV co-occurrence, with a repertoire-size bias correction applied to TCR pairs. To estimate false discovery rates, a later analysis permuted the HLA or CMV assignments 20 times. A later analysis grouped co-occurring TCRs with DBSCAN, adding TCRdist sequence similarity when clustering within HLA-allele-positive subsets. Repertoires with fewer than 30,000 or more than 120,000 public chains, plus five repertoires with anomalous nucleotide sharing, were excluded from co-occurrence clustering. This is the immuneACCESS table as TCRdb keeps it, with only in-frame sequences that have V and J called. A part of the clones is gone; compared with another copy, unresolved V genes explain less than half, and the rest is unexplained. Clonal size and the V and J genes are those of that table, whereas D and trimming came from the DNA. The sample table lists some 150,000 clones, roughly 82% of them with a count of one. The ten largest clones take up about 7.1% of the sample.

Points on this clone: The specificity of this receptor is unknown. Base-call qualities are not available, and no considerably larger clone is one nucleotide away.

The sequence derives from a woman between 50 and 59 years old in good health and CMV-seropositive. Sequencing was carried out using PBMCs. In this chain, TRBV13 is recombined with TRBJ2-1; the central 11 bases match TRBD2. The CDR3 corresponds to CASSLGHLAGGYNEQFF. The nucleotide sequence is TGTGCCAGCAGCTTGGGTCACCTAGCGGGGGGTTACAATGAGCAGTTCTTC.